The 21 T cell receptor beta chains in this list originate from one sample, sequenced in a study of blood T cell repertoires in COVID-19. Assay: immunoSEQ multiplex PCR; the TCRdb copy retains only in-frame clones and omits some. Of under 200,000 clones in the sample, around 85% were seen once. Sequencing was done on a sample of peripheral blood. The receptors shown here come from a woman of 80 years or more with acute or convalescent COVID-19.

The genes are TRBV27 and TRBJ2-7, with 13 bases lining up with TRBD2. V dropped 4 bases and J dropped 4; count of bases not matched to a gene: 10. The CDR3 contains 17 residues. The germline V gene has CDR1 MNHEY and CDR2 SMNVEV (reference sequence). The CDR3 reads CASSSRWTSGSRYEQYF. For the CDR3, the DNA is TGTGCCAGCAGTTCTAGATGGACTAGCGGGAGTAGATACGAGCAGTACTTC.

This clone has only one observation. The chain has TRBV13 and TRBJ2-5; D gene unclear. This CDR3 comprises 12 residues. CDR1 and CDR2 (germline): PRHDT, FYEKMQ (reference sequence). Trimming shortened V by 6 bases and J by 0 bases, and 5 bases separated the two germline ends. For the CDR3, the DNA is TGTGCCAGCAGTCGGTACCAAGAGACCCAGTACTTC. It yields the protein CASSRYQETQYF.

CDR3: CAIRGDRGQTSGANVLTF. The DNA of the CDR3 is TGTGCCATCAGAGGGGACAGGGGGCAAACCTCTGGGGCCAACGTCCTGACTTTC. V usage is TRBV10-3 and J usage is TRBJ2-6; 12 nucleotides line up with TRBD1. CDR1 and CDR2 from the germline V gene are ENHRY and SYGVKD. The V and J ends lost 6 bases and 0 bases, in that order; junction bases with no gene match: 6. This CDR3 spans 18 amino acids.

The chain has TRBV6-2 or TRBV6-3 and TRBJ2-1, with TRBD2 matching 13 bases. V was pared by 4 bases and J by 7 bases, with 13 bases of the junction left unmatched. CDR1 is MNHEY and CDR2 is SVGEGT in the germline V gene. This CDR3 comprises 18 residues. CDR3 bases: TGTGCCAGCAGTTCCCTACTGACTAGCGGGGGGTCTTGGAATGAGCAGTTCTTC. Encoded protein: CASSSLLTSGGSWNEQFF.

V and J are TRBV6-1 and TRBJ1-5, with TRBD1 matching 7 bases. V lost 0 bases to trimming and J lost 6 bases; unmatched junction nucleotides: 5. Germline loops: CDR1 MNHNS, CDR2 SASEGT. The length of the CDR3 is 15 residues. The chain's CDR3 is CASSEALQGSQPQHF. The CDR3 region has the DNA TGTGCCAGCAGTGAAGCGTTACAGGGGTCTCAGCCCCAGCATTTT.

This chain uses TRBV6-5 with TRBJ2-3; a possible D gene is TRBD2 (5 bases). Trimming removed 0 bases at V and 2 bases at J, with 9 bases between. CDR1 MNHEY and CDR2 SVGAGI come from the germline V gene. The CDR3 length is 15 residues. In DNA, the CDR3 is TGTGCCAGCAGTTACTCTAGCGACAACACAGATACGCAGTATTTT. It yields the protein CASSYSSDNTDTQYF.

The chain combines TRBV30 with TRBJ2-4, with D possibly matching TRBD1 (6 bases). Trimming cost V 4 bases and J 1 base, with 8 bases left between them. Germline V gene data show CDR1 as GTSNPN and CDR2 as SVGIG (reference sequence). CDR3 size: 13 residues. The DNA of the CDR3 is TGTGCCTGGAACCAGGGGGCCAAAAACATTCAGTACTTC. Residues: CAWNQGAKNIQYF.

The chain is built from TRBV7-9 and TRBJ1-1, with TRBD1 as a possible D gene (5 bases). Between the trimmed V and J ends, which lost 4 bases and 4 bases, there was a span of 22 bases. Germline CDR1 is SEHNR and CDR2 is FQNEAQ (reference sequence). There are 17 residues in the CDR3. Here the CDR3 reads CASSSQVGRDVGTEAFF. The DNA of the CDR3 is TGTGCCAGCAGCTCCCAAGTTGGCAGGGATGTTGGCACTGAAGCTTTCTTT.

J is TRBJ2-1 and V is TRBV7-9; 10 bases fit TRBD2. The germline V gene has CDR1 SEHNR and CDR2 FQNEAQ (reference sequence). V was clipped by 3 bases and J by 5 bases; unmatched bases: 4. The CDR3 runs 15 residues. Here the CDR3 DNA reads TGTGCCAGCAGCTTGATAGCGGGGGGCAACAATGAGCAGTTCTTC. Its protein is CASSLIAGGNNEQFF.

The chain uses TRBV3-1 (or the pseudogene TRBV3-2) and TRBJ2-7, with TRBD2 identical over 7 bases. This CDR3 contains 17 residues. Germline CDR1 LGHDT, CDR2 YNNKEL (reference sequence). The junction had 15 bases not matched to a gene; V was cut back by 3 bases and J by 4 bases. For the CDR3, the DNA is TGTGCCAGCAGCCACGGATGGGGGGGACGGTGGCAGTACGAGCAGTACTTC. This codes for CASSHGWGGRWQYEQYF.

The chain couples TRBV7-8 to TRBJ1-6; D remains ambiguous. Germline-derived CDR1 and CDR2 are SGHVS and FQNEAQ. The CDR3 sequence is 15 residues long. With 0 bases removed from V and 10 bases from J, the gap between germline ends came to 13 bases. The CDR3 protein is CASSLAGGEHSPLHF. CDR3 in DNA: TGTGCCAGCAGCTTAGCGGGCGGGGAACACTCACCCCTCCACTTT.

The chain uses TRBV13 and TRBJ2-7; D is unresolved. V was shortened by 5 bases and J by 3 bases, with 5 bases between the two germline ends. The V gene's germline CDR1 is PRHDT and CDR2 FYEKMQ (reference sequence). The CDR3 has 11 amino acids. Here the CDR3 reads CASSPIYEQYF. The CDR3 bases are TGTGCCAGCAGCCCCATCTACGAGCAGTACTTC.

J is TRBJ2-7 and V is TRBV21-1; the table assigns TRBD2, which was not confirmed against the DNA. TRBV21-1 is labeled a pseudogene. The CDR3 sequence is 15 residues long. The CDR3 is CASSTRTGGYDEQYF. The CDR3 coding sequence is TGTGCCAGCAGCACGCGGACGGGGGGTTACGATGAGCAGTACTTC.

The CDR3 loop is CASSRGQGFGQPQHF. The CDR3 DNA reads TGTGCCAGCAGTAGGGGACAGGGGTTTGGGCAGCCCCAGCATTTT. The rearrangement links TRBV7-2 to TRBJ1-5; 10 positions match TRBD1. Trimming took 6 bases from V and 7 from J; bases not matched to a gene: 9. The CDR3 length is 15 residues. Germline V gene data show CDR1 as SGHTA and CDR2 as FQGNSA.

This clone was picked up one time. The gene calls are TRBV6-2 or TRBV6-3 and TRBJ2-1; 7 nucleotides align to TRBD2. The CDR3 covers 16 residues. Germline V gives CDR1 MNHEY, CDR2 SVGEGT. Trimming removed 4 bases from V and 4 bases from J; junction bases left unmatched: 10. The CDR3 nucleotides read TGTGCCAGCAGTTCGATTCGGGGGGAAGGGTACAATGAGCAGTTCTTC. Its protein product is CASSSIRGEGYNEQFF.

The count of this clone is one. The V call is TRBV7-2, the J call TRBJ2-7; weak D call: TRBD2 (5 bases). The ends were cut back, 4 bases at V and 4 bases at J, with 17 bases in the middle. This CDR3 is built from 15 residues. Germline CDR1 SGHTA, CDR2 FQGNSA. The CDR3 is CASSSRSGRSYEQYF. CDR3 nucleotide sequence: TGTGCCAGCAGCTCACGGTCGGGGAGAAGTTACGAGCAGTACTTC.

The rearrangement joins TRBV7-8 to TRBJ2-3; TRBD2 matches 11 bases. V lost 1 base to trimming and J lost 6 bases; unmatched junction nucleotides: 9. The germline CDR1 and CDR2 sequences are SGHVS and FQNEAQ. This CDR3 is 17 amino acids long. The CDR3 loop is CASSLGLSGRGVDTQYF. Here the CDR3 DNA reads TGTGCCAGCAGCTTAGGTCTTAGCGGGAGGGGGGTCGATACGCAGTATTTT.

The CDR3 region is CASSRANERNQPQHF. The CDR3 bases are TGTGCCAGTAGTAGGGCAAACGAGCGCAATCAGCCCCAGCATTTT. V gene TRBV19 combines with J gene TRBJ1-5; D remains unclear. Trimming stripped 4 bases from V and 2 bases from J, with 12 bases between. The V gene's germline CDR1 is LNHDA and CDR2 SQIVND (reference sequence). The CDR3 has 15 residues.

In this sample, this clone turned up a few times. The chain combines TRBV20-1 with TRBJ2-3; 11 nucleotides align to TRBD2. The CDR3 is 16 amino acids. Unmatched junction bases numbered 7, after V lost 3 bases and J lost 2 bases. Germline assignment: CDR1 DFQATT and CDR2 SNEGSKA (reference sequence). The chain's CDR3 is CSASSASGGPTDTQYF. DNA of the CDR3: TGCAGTGCTAGTTCGGCTAGCGGGGGGCCCACAGATACGCAGTATTTT.

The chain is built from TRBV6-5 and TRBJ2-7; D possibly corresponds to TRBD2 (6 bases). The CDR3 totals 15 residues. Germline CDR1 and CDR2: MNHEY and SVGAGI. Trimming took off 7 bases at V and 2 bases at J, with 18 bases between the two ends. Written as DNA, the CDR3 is TGTGCCAGCATTAGGGAGTGGGGAGGAGCCTACGAGCAGTACTTC. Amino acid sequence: CASIREWGGAYEQYF.

CDR3 loop: CASSQGEGPPYNEQFF. The CDR3 DNA reads TGCGCCAGCAGCCAAGGGGAGGGCCCCCCGTACAATGAGCAGTTCTTC. The chain joins TRBV4-1 to TRBJ2-1; 7 nucleotides line up with TRBD2. Germline assignment: CDR1 MGHRA and CDR2 YSYEKL. The CDR3 has 16 amino acids. V dropped 1 base and J dropped 4; count of bases not matched to a gene: 7.